Below are 10 T cell receptor beta chains sequenced from a single sample in a study of regulatory T cells in long-lasting Graves disease. iRepertoire HTBI primers and Arm-PCR of CDR3 regions built TCR beta libraries. TCRdb independently ran MiXCR on the multiplex PCR reads; one entry per CDR3 protein. The sample has over 500,000 distinct CDR3 sequences, roughly a sixth seen once. Indicated time point: newly diagnosed GD, antithyroid drugs for less than 3 months. Generation of the TCR library employed RNA extracted from PBMCs. These data also featured in a second study, about T cells in Graves' hyperthyroidism and ophthalmopathy.

Source: peripheral blood mononuclear cells (PBMCs), taken at new diagnosis, from a patient treated with antithyroid drugs. Source of these receptors: a man aged 18 to 29 with Graves disease.

This clonotype was detected many times. The chain carries TRBV20-1 and TRBJ2-5; weak D call: TRBD2 (5 bases). Germline CDR1 is DFQATT and CDR2 is SNEGSKA (reference sequence). This CDR3 is built from 13 residues. Trimming pared 0 bases from V and 5 bases from J, leaving 10 bases between. The CDR3 protein is CSARDHRGETQYF. In nucleotides, the CDR3 is TGCAGTGCTAGAGATCACCGCGGGGAGACCCAGTACTTC.

This clonotype was counted a single time. A read error is the likely source, as a far larger clone sits one nucleotide away. The chain combines TRBV5-4 with TRBJ1-5; 8 bases map to TRBD1. Germline-derived CDR1 and CDR2 are SGHNT and YYREEE (reference sequence). This CDR3 is built from 13 residues. The CDR3 sequence is CASSSGGNRPQHF. CDR3 in DNA: TGTGCCAGCAGCTCAGGGGGCAATCGGCCCCAGCATTTT.

This clonotype was picked up many times. V is TRBV13 and J is TRBJ2-1; 13 bases match TRBD2. This CDR3 is 15 amino acids long. Germline trimming cut 4 bases from V and 9 bases from J; bases unmatched to any gene: 6. Germline V gene data show CDR1 as PRHDT and CDR2 as FYEKMQ (reference sequence). The CDR3 nucleotides are TGTGCCAGCAGCTACGAACTAGCGGGAGGGCCTGAGCAGTTCTTC. This sequence encodes CASSYELAGGPEQFF.

This clonotype was observed at least ten times. The chain couples TRBV27 to TRBJ1-4, with 8 positions matching TRBD1. Losses at the gene ends were 7 bases for V and 7 bases for J; bases not matched to a gene: 11. Germline V gene sequence: CDR1 MNHEY, CDR2 SMNVEV (reference sequence). This CDR3 is 15 amino acids long. This chain's CDR3 is CASNKRPGGREKLFF. As DNA, the CDR3 is TGTGCCAGCAATAAACGACCAGGGGGCCGTGAAAAACTGTTTTTT. The full variable domain, in which reference TRBV27 and TRBJ1-4 provide the parts outside the CDR3, is EAQVTQNPRYLITVTGKKLTVTCSQNMNHEYMSWYRQDPGLGLRQIYYSMNVEVTDKGDVPEGYKVSRKEKRNFPLILESPSPNQTSLYFCASNKRPGGREKLFFGSGTQLSVL.

This clonotype was counted only a few times. This chain connects TRBV3-1 to TRBJ2-3; the match to TRBD1 covers 10 bases. The CDR3 contains 18 residues. Losses at the gene ends were 4 bases for V and 6 bases for J; bases not matched to a gene: 16. Germline CDR1 LGHDT, CDR2 YNNKEL (reference sequence). The CDR3, as DNA: TGTGCCAGCAGCCTCTACTCCCCCGGGACAGGGGTGTTGGATACGCAGTATTTT. The encoded protein is CASSLYSPGTGVLDTQYF.

The chain is built from TRBV29-1 and TRBJ2-7, with 7 bases that match TRBD2. The germline gives CDR1 SQVTM, CDR2 ANQGSEA. The CDR3 is 12 amino acids. V lost 3 bases to trimming and J lost 3 bases; unmatched junction nucleotides: 2. CDR3 coding DNA: TGCAGCGTTGATGGCGGGAGCTACGAGCAGTACTTC. Its protein product is CSVDGGSYEQYF.

V and J are TRBV6-9 and TRBJ2-3, with D possibly TRBD2 on 6 matching bases. CDR1 MNHGY and CDR2 SVAAGI come from the germline V gene. The ends were cut back, 6 bases at V and 14 bases at J, with 12 bases in the middle. CDR3 length: 10 amino acids. The CDR3 sequence: CASSGGSRYF. The CDR3 DNA follows: TGTGCCAGCAGCGGAGGGAGCCGGTATTTT.

This clonotype appeared many times. The V gene is TRBV30, the J gene TRBJ1-2, with D uncertain. Trimming shortened V by 2 bases and J by 0 bases, and 13 bases separated the two germline ends. This CDR3 has 15 amino acids. The V gene's germline CDR1 is GTSNPN and CDR2 SVGIG (reference sequence). The CDR3 sequence is CAWSPTTLANYGYTF. The CDR3 region has the DNA TGTGCCTGGAGTCCTACGACGCTAGCTAACTATGGCTACACCTTC. The full variable domain, in which reference TRBV30 and TRBJ1-2 provide the parts outside the CDR3, is SQTIHQWPATLVQPVGSPLSLECTVEGTSNPNLYWYRQAAGRGLQLLFYSVGIGQISSEVPQNLSASRPQDRQFILSSKKLLLSDSGFYLCAWSPTTLANYGYTFGSGTRLTVV.

With respect to this clonotype: A much larger clone differs from this one at a single base, so this may be a read error. J is TRBJ2-1 and V is TRBV20-1; 12 nucleotides match TRBD2. CDR1 is DFQATT, CDR2 SNEGSKA, per germline (reference sequence). The V segment lost 4 bases and the J segment 13 bases; nucleotides outside the gene matches: 14. The CDR3 has 15 amino acids. CDR3 protein: CSATGQTSGRETQFF. The CDR3 DNA is TGCAGTGCTACGGGACAGACTAGCGGGAGAGAGACCCAGTTCTTC.

In DNA form, the CDR3 reads TGTGCCAGCAGCTTGTGGCCGCCGGAAGGCTATGGCTACACCTTC. Protein: CASSLWPPEGYGYTF. The chain couples TRBV5-5 to TRBJ1-2; no firm D call. Germline V gene sequence: CDR1 SGHKS, CDR2 YYEKEE (reference sequence). Trimming took 1 base from V and 4 from J, leaving 14 bases between them. This CDR3 comprises 15 residues.